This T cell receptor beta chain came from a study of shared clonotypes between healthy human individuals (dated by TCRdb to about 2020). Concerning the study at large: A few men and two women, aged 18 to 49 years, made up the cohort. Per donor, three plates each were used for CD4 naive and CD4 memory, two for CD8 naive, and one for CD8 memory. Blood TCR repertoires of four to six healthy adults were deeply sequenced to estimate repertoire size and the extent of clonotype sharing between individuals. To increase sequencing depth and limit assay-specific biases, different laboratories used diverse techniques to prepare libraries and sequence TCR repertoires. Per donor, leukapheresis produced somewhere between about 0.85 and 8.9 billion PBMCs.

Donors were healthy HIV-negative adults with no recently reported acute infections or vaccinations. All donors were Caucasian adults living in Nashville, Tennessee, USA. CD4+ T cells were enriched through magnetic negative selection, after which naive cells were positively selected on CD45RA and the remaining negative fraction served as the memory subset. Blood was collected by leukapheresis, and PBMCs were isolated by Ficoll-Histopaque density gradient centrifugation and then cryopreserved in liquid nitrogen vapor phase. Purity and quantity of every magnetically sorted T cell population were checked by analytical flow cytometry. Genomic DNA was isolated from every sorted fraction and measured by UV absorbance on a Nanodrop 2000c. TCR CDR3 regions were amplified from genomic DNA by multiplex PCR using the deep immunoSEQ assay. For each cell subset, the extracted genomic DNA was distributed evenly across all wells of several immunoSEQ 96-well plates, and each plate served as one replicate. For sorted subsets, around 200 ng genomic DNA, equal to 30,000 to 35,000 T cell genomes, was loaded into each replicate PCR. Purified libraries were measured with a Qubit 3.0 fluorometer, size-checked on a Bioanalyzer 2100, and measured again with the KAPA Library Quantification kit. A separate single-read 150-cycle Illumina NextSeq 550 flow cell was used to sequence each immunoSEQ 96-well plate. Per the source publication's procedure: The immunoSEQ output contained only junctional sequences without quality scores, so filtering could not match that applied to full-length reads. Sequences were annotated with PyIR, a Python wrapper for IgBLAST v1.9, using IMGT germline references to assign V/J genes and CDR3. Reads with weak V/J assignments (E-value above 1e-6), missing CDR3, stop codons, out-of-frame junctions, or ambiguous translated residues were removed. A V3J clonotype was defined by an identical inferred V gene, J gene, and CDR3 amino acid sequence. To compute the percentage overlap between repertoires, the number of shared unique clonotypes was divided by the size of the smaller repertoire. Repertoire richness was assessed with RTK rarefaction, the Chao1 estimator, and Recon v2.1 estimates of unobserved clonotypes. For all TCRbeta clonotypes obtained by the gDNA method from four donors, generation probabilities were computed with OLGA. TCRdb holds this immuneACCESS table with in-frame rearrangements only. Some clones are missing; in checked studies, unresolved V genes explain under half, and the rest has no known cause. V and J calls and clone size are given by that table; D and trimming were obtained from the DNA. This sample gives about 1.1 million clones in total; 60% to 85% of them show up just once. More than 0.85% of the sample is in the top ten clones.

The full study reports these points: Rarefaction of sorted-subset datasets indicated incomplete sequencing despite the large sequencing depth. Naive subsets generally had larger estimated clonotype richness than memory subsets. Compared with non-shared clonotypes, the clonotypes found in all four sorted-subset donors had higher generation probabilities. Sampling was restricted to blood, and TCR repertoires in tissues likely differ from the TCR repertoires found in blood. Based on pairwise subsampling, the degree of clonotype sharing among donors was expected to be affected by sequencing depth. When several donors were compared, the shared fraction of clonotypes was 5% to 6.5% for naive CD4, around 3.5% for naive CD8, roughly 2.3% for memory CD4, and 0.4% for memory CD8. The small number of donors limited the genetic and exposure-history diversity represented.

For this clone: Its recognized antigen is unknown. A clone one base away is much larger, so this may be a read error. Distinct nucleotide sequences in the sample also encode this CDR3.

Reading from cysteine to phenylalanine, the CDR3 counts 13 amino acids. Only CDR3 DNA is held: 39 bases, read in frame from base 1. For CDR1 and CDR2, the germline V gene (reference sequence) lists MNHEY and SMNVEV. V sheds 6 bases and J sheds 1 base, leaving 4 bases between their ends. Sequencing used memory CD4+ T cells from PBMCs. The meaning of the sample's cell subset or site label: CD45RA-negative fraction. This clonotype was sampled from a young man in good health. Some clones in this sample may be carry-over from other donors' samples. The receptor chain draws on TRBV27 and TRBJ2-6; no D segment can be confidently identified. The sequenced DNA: TGTGCCAGCAGCCTATCTGGGGCCAACGTCCTGACTTTC. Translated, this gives CASSLSGANVLTF.